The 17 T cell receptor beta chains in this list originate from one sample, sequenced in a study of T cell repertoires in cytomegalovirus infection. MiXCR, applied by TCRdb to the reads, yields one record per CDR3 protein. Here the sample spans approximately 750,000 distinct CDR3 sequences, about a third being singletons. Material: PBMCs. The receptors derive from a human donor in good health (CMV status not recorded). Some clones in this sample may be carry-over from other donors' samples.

DNA of the CDR3: TGTGCCAGCAGTTACTCGATACCAGGGAGGATGGTTATCAATCAGCCCCAGCATTTT. Encoded protein: CASSYSIPGRMVINQPQHF. The chain employs TRBV6-8 and TRBJ1-5; D may be TRBD1 (5 bases). CDR1 and CDR2 from the germline V gene are MNHGY and SAAAGT. V was shortened by 0 bases and J by 3 bases, with 21 bases between the two germline ends. This CDR3 is 19 amino acids long.

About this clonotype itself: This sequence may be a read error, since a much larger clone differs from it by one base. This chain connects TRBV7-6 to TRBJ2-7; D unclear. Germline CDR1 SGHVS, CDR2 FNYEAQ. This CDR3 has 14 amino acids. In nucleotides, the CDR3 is TGTGCCAGCAGCTTAGCGCCGCGTGCCCACGAGAAGTACTTC. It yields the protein CASSLAPRAHEKYF.

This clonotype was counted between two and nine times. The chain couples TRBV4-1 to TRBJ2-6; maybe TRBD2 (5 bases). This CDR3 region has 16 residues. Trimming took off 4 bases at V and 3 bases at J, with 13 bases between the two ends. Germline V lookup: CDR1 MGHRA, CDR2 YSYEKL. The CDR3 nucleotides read TGCGCCAGCAGCCGACTTGGAGGCGATGGGGCCAACGTCCTGACTTTC. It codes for CASSRLGGDGANVLTF.

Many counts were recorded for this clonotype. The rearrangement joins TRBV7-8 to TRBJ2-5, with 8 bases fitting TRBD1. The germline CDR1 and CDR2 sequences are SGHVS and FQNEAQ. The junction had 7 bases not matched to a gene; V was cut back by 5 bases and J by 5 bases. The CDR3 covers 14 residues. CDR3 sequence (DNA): TGTGCCAGCAGCCAGGGGGCCAGTGGGGAGACCCAGTACTTC. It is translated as CASSQGASGETQYF.

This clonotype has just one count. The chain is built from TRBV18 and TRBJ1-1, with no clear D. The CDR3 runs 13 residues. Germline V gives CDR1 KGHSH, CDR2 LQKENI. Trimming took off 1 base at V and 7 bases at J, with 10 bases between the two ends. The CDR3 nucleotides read TGTGCCAGCTCACCACAGGGAGGGAATGAAGCTTTCTTT. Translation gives CASSPQGGNEAFF.

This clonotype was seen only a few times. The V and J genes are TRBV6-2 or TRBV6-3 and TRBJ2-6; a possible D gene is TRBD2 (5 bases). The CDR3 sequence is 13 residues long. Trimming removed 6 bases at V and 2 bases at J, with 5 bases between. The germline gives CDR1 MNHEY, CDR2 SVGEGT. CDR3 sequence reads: CASRAAGANVLTF. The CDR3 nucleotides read TGTGCCAGCAGAGCGGCTGGGGCCAACGTCCTGACTTTC.

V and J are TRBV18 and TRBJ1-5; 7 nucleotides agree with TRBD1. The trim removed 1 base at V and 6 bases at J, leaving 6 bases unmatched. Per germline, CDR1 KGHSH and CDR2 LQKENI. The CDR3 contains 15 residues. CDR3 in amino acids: CASSPQGAIGQPQHF. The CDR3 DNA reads TGTGCCAGCTCACCACAGGGGGCAATAGGTCAGCCCCAGCATTTT.

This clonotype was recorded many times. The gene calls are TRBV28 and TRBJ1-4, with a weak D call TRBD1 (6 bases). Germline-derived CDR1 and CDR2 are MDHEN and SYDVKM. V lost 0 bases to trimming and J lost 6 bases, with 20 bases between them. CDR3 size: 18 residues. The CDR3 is CASSLWGGGTTNDEKLFF. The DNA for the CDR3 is TGTGCCAGCAGTTTATGGGGCGGGGGCACGACGAATGATGAAAAACTGTTTTTT.

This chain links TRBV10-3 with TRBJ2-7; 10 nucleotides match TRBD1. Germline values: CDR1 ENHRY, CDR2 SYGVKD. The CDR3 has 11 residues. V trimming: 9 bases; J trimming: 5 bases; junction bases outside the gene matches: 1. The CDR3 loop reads CAIGQGDEQYF. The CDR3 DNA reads TGTGCCATAGGACAGGGGGACGAGCAGTACTTC.

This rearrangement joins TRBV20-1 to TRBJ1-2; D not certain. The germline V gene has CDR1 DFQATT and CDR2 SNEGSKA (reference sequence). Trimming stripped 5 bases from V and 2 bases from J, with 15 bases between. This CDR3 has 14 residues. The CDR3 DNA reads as TGCAGTGCTCGTGTGGGATGGGCCAACTATGGCTACACCTTC. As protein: CSARVGWANYGYTF.

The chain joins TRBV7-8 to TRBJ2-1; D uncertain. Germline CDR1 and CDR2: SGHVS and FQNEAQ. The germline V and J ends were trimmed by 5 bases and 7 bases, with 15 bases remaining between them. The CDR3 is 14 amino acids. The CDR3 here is CASSLQRKDNEQFF. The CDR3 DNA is TGTGCCAGCAGCCTACAAAGAAAGGATAATGAGCAGTTCTTC.

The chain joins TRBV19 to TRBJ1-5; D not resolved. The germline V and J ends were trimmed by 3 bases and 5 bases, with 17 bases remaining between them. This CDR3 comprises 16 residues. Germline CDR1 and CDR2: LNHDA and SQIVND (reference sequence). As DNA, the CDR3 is TGTGCCAGTAGTATGATAAACGACTTCACCGATCAGCCCCAGCATTTT. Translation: CASSMINDFTDQPQHF. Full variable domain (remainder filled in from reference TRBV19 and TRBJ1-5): DGGITQSPKYLFRKEGQNVTLSCEQNLNHDAMYWYRQDPGQGLRLIYYSQIVNDFQKGDIAEGYSVSREKKESFPLTVTSAQKNPTAFYLCASSMINDFTDQPQHFGDGTRLSIL.

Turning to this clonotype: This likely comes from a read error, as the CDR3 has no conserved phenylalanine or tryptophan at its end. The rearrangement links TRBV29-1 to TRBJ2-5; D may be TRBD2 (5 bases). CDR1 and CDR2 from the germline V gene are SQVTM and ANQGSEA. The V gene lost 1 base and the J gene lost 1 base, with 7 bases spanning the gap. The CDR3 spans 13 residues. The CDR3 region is CSVEGSVQETQYD. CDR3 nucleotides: TGCAGCGTTGAAGGTAGCGTCCAAGAGACCCAGTACGAC.

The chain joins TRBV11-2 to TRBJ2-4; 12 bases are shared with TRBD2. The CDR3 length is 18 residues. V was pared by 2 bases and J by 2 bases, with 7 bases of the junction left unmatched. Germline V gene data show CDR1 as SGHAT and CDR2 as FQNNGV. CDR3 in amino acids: CASSLRGTSGGPKNIQYF. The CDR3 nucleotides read TGTGCCAGCAGCTTAAGGGGCACTAGCGGGGGGCCCAAAAACATTCAGTACTTC.

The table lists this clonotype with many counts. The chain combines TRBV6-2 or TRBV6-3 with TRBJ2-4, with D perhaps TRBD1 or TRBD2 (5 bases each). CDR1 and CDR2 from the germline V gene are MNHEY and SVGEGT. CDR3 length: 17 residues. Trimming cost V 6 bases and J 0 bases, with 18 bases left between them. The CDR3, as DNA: TGTGCCAGCAGGGGGGACGGCCCCACACTAGCCAAAAACATTCAGTACTTC. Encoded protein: CASRGDGPTLAKNIQYF.

The DNA of the CDR3 is TGCGCCAGCAGCCAAGAAGGGGCGACAGATACGCAGTATTTT. It codes for CASSQEGATDTQYF. The J gene is TRBJ2-3, the V gene TRBV4-1; D might be TRBD1 (5 bases). The CDR3 has 14 residues. The V end was cut by 0 bases, the J end by 3 bases, with 7 bases between. From germline, CDR1 is MGHRA and CDR2 YSYEKL.

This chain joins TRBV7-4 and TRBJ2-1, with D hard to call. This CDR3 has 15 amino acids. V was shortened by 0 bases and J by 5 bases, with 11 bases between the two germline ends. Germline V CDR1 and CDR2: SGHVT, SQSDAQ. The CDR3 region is CASSLAVRKDNEQFF. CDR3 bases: TGTGCCAGCAGCTTAGCGGTGCGAAAAGACAATGAGCAGTTCTTC.